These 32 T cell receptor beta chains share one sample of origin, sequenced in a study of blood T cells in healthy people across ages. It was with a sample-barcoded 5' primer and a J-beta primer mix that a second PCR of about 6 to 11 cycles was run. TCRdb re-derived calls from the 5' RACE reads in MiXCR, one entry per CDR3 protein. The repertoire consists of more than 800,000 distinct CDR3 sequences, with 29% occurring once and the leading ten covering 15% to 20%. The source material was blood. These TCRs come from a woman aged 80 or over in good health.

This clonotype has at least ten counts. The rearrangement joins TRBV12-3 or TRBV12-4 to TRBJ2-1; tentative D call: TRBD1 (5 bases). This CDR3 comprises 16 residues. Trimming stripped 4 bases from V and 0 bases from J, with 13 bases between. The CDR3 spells CASSSWTSSSYNEQFF. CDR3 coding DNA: TGTGCCAGCAGTTCTTGGACATCGAGCTCCTACAATGAGCAGTTCTTC.

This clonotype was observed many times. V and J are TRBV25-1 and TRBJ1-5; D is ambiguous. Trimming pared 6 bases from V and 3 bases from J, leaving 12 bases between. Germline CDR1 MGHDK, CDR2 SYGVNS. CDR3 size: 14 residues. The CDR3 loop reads CASRITRPNQPQHF. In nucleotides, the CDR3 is TGTGCCAGCAGAATCACACGTCCCAATCAGCCCCAGCATTTT.

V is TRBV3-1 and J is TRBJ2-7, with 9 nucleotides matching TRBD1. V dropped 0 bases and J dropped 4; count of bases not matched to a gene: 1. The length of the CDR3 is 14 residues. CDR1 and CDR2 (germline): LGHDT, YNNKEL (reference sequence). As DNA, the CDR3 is TGTGCCAGCAGCCAAGAAGGGACAGGGTACGAGCAGTACTTC. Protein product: CASSQEGTGYEQYF.

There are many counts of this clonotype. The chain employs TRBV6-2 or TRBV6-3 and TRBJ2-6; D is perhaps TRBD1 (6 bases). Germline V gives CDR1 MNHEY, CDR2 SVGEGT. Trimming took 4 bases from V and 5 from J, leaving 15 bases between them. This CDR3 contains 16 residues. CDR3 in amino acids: CASSFPGVLWANVLTF. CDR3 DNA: TGTGCCAGCAGTTTCCCAGGGGTGCTCTGGGCCAACGTCCTGACTTTC.

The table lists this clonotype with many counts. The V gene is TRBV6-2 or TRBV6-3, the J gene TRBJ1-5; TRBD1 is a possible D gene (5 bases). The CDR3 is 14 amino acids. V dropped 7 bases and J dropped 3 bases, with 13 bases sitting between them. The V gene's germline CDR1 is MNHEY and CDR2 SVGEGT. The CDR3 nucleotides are TGTGCCAGCACCCGGGACGGCAACAATCAGCCCCAGCATTTT. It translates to CASTRDGNNQPQHF.

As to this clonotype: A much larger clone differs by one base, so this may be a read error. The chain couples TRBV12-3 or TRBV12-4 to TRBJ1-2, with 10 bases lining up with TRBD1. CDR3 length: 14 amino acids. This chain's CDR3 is CAGSPRTGGNGYTF. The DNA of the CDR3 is TGTGCCGGCAGTCCCAGGACAGGGGGAAATGGCTACACCTTC.

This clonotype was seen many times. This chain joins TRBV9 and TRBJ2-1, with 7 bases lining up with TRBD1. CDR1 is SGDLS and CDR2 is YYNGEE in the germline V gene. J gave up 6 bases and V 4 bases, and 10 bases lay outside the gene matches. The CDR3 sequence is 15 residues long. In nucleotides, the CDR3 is TGTGCCAGCAGCTCCCGAGGGGGCTTAGTCAATGAGCAGTTCTTC. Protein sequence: CASSSRGGLVNEQFF.

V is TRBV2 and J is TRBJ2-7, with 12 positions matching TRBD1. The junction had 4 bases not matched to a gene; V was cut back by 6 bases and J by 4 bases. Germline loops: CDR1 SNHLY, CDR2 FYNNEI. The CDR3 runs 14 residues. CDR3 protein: CASRGQGANYEQYF. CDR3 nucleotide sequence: TGTGCCAGCAGGGGACAGGGGGCGAATTACGAGCAGTACTTC.

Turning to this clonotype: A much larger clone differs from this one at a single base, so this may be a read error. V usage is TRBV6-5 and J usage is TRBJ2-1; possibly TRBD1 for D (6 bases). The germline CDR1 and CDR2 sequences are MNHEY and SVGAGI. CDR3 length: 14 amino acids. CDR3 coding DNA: TGTGCCAGCAGGTACTCTCGGGGACAAAGTGAGCAGTTCTTC. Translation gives CASRYSRGQSEQFF.

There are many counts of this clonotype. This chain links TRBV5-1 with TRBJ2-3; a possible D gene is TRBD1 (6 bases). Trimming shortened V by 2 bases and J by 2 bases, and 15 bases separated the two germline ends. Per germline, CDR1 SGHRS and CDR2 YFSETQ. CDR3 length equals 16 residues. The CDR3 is CASSLQGFGTTDTQYF. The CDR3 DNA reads TGCGCCAGCAGCTTACAGGGATTTGGGACCACAGATACGCAGTATTTT.

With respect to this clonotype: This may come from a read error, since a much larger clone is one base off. The CDR3 coding sequence is TGCAGTGCTAGTGGGGGGGTGCAGTTCTTC. Translation gives CSASGGVQFF. The chain combines TRBV20-1 with TRBJ2-7, with 7 bases fitting TRBD2. The J call is doubtful: the DNA matches TRBJ2-1 better. CDR1 DFQATT and CDR2 SNEGSKA come from the germline V gene (reference sequence). This CDR3 is built from 10 residues.

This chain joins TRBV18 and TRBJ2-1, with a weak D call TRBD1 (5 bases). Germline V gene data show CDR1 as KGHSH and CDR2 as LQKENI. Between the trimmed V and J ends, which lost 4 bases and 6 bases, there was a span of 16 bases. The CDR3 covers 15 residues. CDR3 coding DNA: TGTGCCAGCTCACGGAGCTTACAGGAGAGCAATGAGCAGTTCTTC. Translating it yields CASSRSLQESNEQFF. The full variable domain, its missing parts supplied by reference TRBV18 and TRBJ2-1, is NAGVMQNPRHLVRRRGQEARLRCSPMKGHSHVYWYRQLPEEGLKFMVYLQKENIIDESGMPKERFSAEFPKEGPSILRIQQVVRGDSAAYFCASSRSLQESNEQFFGPGTRLTVL.

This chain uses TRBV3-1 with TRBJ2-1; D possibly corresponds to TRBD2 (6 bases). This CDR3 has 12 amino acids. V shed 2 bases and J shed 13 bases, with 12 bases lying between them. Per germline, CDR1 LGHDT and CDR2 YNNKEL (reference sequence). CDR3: CASSQNRGLQFF. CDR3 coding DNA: TGTGCCAGCAGCCAAAATCGGGGACTCCAGTTCTTC.

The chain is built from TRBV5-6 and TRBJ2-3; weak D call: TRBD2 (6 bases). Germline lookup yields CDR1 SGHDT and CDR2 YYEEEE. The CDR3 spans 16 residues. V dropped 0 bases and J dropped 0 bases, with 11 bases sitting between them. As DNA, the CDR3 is TGTGCCAGCAGCTTGGCGGCAGGGAGGAGCACAGATACGCAGTATTTT. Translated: CASSLAAGRSTDTQYF.

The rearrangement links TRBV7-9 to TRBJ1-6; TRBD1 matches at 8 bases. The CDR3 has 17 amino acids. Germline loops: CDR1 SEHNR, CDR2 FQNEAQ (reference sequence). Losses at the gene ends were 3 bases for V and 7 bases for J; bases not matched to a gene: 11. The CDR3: CASSLFATGVLNSPLHF. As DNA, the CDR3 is TGTGCCAGCAGCTTGTTCGCGACAGGGGTTTTGAATTCACCCCTCCACTTT.

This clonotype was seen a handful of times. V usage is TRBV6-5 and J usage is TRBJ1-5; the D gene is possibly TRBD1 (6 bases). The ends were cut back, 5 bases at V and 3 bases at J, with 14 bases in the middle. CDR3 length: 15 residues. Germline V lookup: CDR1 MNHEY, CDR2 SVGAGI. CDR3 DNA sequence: TGTGCCAGCAGTGCTGACAGGACCTACAATCAGCCCCAGCATTTT. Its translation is CASSADRTYNQPQHF.

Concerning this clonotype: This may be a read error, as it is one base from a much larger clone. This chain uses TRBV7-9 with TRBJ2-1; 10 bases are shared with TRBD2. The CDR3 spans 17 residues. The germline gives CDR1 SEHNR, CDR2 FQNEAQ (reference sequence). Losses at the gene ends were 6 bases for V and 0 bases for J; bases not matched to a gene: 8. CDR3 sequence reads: CASRRIAGGGSYNEQFF. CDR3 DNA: TGTGCCAGCAGACGTATAGCGGGGGGCGGCTCCTACAATGAGCAGTTCTTC.

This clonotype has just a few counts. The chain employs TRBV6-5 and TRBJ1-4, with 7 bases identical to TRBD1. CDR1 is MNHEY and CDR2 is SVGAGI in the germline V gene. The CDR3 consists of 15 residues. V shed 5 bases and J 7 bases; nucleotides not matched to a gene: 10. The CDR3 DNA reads TGTGCCAGCAGTCATAACAGGGGCGTGGGTGAAAAACTGTTTTTT. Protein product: CASSHNRGVGEKLFF.

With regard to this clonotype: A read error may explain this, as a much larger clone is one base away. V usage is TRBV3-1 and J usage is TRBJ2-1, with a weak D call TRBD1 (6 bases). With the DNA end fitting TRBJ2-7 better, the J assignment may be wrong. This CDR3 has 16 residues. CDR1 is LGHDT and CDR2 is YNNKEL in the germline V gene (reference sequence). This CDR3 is CASSQDFGQSYNEQYF. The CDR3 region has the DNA TGTGCCAGCAGCCAAGATTTCGGACAGTCCTACAATGAGCAGTACTTC.

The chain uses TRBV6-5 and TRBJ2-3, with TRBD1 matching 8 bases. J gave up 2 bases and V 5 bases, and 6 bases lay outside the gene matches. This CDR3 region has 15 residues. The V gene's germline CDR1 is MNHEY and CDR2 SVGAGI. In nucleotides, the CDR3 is TGTGCCAGCAGTACCAGGACAGGGTTCACAGATACGCAGTATTTT. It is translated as CASSTRTGFTDTQYF.

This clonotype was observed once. This chain's CDR3 is CSAKWTDQEARYF. CDR3 sequence (DNA): TGCAGTGCTAAATGGACGGATCAAGAGGCCCGGTACTTC. The J gene is TRBJ2-5, the V gene TRBV20-1; D gene unclear. The CDR3 runs 13 residues. Trimming removed 4 bases at V and 13 bases at J, with 22 bases between. Germline CDR1 reads DFQATT; CDR2 reads SNEGSKA (reference sequence).

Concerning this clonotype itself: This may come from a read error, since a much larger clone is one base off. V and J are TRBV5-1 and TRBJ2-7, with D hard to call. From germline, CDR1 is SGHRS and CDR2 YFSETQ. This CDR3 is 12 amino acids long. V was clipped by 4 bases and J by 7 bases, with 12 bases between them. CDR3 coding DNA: TGCGCCAGCAGCCCTAACTTCAATGAGCAGTACTTC. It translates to CASSPNFNEQYF.

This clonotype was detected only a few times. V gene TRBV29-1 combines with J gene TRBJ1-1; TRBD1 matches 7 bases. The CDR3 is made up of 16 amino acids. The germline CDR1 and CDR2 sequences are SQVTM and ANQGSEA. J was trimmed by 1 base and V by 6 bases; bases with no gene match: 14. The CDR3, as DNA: TGCAGCGTAGGGACAGCGTACTACCGGGGGAACACTGAAGCTTTCTTT. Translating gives CSVGTAYYRGNTEAFF.

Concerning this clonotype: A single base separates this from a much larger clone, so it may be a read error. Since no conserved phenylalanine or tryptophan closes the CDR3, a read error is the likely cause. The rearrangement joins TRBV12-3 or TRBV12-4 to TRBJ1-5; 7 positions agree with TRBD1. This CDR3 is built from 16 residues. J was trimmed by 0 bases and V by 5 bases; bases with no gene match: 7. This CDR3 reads CASSPGTVNSNQPQHV. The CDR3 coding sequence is TGTGCCAGCAGTCCAGGGACAGTGAATAGCAATCAGCCCCAGCATGTT.

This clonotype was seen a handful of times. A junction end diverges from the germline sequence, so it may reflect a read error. For the CDR3, the DNA is TGTACCAGCAGACAGGGACAAGCTAACTATGGCTACACCTTC. The encoded protein is CTSRQGQANYGYTF. This sequence joins TRBV12-3 or TRBV12-4 and TRBJ1-2, with 7 bases fitting TRBD1. This CDR3 has 14 residues.

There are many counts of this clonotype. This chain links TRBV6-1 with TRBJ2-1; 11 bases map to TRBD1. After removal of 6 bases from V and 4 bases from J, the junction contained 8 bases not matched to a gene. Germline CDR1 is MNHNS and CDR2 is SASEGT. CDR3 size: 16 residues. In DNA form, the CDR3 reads TGTGCCAGCAGCACCATCGGGACAGGGGGGTACAATGAGCAGTTCTTC. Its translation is CASSTIGTGGYNEQFF.

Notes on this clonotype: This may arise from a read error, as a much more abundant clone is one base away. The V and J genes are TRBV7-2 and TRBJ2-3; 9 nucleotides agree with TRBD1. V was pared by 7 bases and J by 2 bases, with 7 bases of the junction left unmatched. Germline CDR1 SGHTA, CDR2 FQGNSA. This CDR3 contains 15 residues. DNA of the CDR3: TGTACCAGCAATGGACAGGGGTTACCCACAGATACGCAGTATTTT. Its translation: CTSNGQGLPTDTQYF.

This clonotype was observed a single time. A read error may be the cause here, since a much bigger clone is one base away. The CDR3 spells CAGSLEWYNEQFF. CDR3 DNA sequence: TGCGCCGGCAGCTTGGAATGGTACAATGAGCAGTTCTTC. The chain is built from TRBV5-1 and TRBJ2-1; D remains ambiguous. Germline V gene sequence: CDR1 SGHRS, CDR2 YFSETQ. The CDR3 spans 13 residues.

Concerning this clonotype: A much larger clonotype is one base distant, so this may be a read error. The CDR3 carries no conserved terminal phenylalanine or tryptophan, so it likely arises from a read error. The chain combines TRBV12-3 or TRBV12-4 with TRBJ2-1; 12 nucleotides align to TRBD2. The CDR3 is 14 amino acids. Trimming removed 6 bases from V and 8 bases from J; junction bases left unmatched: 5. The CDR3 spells CASSLAGGPDEQFV. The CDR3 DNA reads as TGTGCCAGCAGCCTAGCGGGGGGGCCGGATGAGCAGTTCGTC.

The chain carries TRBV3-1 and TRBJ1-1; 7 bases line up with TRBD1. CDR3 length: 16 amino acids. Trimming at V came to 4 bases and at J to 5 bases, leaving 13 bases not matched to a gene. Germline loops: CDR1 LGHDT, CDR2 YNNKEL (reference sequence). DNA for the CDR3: TGTGCCAGCAGCCCCGGGGCAGGGGGAGGTTTAACTGAAGCTTTCTTT. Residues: CASSPGAGGGLTEAFF. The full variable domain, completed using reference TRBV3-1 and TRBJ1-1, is DTAVSQTPKYLVTQMGNDKSIKCEQNLGHDTMYWYKQDSKKFLKIMFSYNNKELIINETVPNRFSPKSPDKAHLNLHINSLELGDSAVYFCASSPGAGGGLTEAFFGQGTRLTVV.

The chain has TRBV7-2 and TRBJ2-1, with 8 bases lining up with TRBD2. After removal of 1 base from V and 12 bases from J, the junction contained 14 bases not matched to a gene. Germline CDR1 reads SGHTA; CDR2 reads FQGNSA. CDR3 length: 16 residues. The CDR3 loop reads CASSLDSGLAGASQFF. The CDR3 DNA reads TGTGCCAGCAGCTTAGATAGCGGCCTAGCGGGCGCCTCGCAGTTCTTC.

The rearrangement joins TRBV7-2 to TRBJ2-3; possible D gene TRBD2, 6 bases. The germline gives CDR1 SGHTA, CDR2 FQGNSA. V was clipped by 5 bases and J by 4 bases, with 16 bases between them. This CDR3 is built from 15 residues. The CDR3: CASSERKGGPDTQYF. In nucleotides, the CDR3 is TGTGCCAGCAGCGAACGGAAAGGAGGGCCAGATACGCAGTATTTT.